What follows are 27 T cell receptor beta chains derived from one specimen sequenced in a study of control samples from healthy donors and cancer patients. TCRdb's table, derived via immunoSEQ multiplex PCR, lists solely in-frame clones and lacks some. The sample table sets out approximately 190,000 clones. Sequenced input: blood. These receptors all stem from a woman aged 30 to 39 in good health.

The chain employs TRBV4-3 and TRBJ1-1, with D possibly TRBD1 on 5 matching bases. CDR3 size: 16 residues. Germline V CDR1 and CDR2: LGHNA, YSLEER. V dropped 3 bases and J dropped 1 base, with 15 bases sitting between them. CDR3 coding DNA: TGCGCCAGCAGCCAGACCCCGGGACGGGGGAACACTGAAGCTTTCTTT. It translates to CASSQTPGRGNTEAFF.

The chain carries TRBV11-2 and TRBJ2-1; 9 bases line up with TRBD2. CDR1 is SGHAT, CDR2 FQNNGV, per germline. The CDR3 extends over 15 amino acids. The J segment lost 2 bases and the V segment lost 5 bases, leaving 4 bases of the junction unmatched. CDR3 sequence (DNA): TGTGCCAGCAGCCCCCAGCGGGGGGCCTACAATGAGCAGTTCTTC. Translating gives CASSPQRGAYNEQFF.

This chain links TRBV16 with TRBJ2-1, with no clear D. CDR3 length equals 13 residues. Germline V CDR1 and CDR2: KGHSY, FQNENV. With 4 bases removed from V and 3 bases from J, the gap between germline ends came to 7 bases. CDR3 sequence reads: CASSRGYYNEQFF. The DNA for the CDR3 is TGTGCCAGCAGCCGCGGCTACTACAATGAGCAGTTCTTC.

The V and J genes are TRBV4-1 and TRBJ1-2, with D perhaps TRBD1 (5 bases). The length of the CDR3 is 16 residues. CDR1 is MGHRA and CDR2 is YSYEKL in the germline V gene. Trimming took 4 bases from V and 5 from J, leaving 20 bases between them. In DNA form, the CDR3 reads TGCGCCAGCAGCCGCCAGGACATCGATTCGGATTATGGCTACACCTTC. Translation gives CASSRQDIDSDYGYTF.

The chain is built from TRBV6-5 and TRBJ1-1, with a tentative D call TRBD1 (5 bases). This CDR3 has 12 residues. The V gene lost 7 bases and the J gene lost 4 bases, with 10 bases spanning the gap. Germline V CDR1 and CDR2: MNHEY, SVGAGI. The CDR3 DNA is TGTGCCAGCAAGCAGGGTTCCACTGAAGCTTTCTTT. This translates into CASKQGSTEAFF.

The gene calls are TRBV7-3 and TRBJ1-6; a possible D gene is TRBD1 (5 bases). The V end lost 2 bases, the J end lost 6 bases, and 8 bases lay between the germline ends. Germline V gene data show CDR1 as SGHTA and CDR2 as FQGTGA. The CDR3 has 14 amino acids. The CDR3: CASSLPGSNSPLHF. The CDR3 nucleotides are TGTGCCAGCAGCTTACCAGGGTCTAATTCACCCCTCCACTTT.

The rearrangement joins TRBV5-8 to TRBJ1-5; 7 bases agree with TRBD1. Germline V CDR1 and CDR2: SGHTS, YDEGEE. There are 17 residues in the CDR3. J was trimmed by 0 bases and V by 0 bases; bases with no gene match: 6. The CDR3 spells CASSLGTGDFSNQPQHF. The CDR3 DNA follows: TGTGCCAGCAGCTTGGGGACAGGAGATTTTAGCAATCAGCCCCAGCATTTT.

The rearrangement uses TRBV6-5 and TRBJ2-7; 10 bases map to TRBD1. V trimming: 3 bases; J trimming: 2 bases; junction bases outside the gene matches: 4. The CDR3 totals 15 residues. Germline CDR1 and CDR2: MNHEY and SVGAGI. For the CDR3, the DNA is TGTGCCAGCAGTTATACCGGGACAGGGGCCTACGAGCAGTACTTC. Translated: CASSYTGTGAYEQYF.

The CDR3 protein is CASSPRAGESYEQYF. The DNA for the CDR3 is TGTGCCAGCAGTCCGCGGGCGGGGGAAAGTTACGAGCAGTACTTC. The chain recombines TRBV27 with TRBJ2-7; 7 nucleotides align to TRBD2. Germline lookup yields CDR1 MNHEY and CDR2 SMNVEV (reference sequence). The CDR3 totals 15 residues. With V trimmed by 5 bases and J by 4 bases, 11 bases remained unmatched.

The chain carries TRBV3-1 (or the pseudogene TRBV3-2) and TRBJ2-1; D might be TRBD2 (6 bases). The CDR3 is made up of 17 amino acids. Germline V gene data show CDR1 as LGHDT and CDR2 as YNNKEL (reference sequence). The V gene lost 1 base and the J gene lost 4 bases, with 17 bases spanning the gap. CDR3 amino acids: CASSQVGGRGVYNEQFF. In nucleotides, the CDR3 is TGTGCCAGCAGCCAAGTTGGAGGGCGCGGGGTTTACAATGAGCAGTTCTTC.

V gene TRBV5-1 combines with J gene TRBJ2-5, with D perhaps matching TRBD2 (7 bases). Trimming took off 3 bases at V and 3 bases at J, with 12 bases between the two ends. The germline V gene encodes CDR1 SGHRS and CDR2 YFSETQ. This CDR3 is built from 14 residues. The CDR3 nucleotides read TGCGCCAGCAGCTGGGGAGGGGGAGAAGAGACCCAGTACTTC. This sequence encodes CASSWGGGEETQYF.

This chain connects TRBV5-1 to TRBJ1-1, with D unclear. CDR1 and CDR2 (germline): SGHRS, YFSETQ. This CDR3 region has 15 residues. V lost 1 base, J lost 10 bases, and 20 bases lay in between. The CDR3 DNA follows: TGCGCCAGCAGCTTGTCCCCAGCTATAAGAGGTATAGCTTTCTTT. It translates to CASSLSPAIRGIAFF.

This rearrangement joins TRBV4-1 to TRBJ2-1; D is perhaps TRBD2 (6 bases). CDR3 length: 14 amino acids. V was cut by 4 bases and J by 4 bases, with 11 bases left in between. Germline CDR1 is MGHRA and CDR2 is YSYEKL. The CDR3 DNA sequence: TGCGCCAGCAGCCTGGGGGGACTTTACAATGAGCAGTTCTTC. This translates into CASSLGGLYNEQFF.

V and J are TRBV2 and TRBJ1-2; D gene uncertain. The germline V gene encodes CDR1 SNHLY and CDR2 FYNNEI. The CDR3 loop spans 13 amino acids. The V end was cut by 3 bases, the J end by 4 bases, with 9 bases between. CDR3 sequence reads: CASSEARSYGYTF. The CDR3 DNA reads TGTGCCAGCAGTGAGGCCAGGAGCTATGGCTACACCTTC.

The V and J genes are TRBV9 and TRBJ2-1; 9 bases line up with TRBD2. The CDR3 is 15 amino acids. From germline, CDR1 is SGDLS and CDR2 YYNGEE. J was trimmed by 5 bases and V by 0 bases; bases with no gene match: 3. CDR3 sequence (DNA): TGTGCCAGCAGCGTAGGCGGGACTAGCCACAATGAGCAGTTCTTC. Protein product: CASSVGGTSHNEQFF.

J is TRBJ1-5 and V is TRBV19, with unresolved D. This CDR3 spans 15 amino acids. V was trimmed by 3 bases and J by 0 bases, leaving 9 bases between them. Germline values: CDR1 LNHDA, CDR2 SQIVND (reference sequence). The CDR3 DNA sequence: TGTGCCAGTAGTATCGGCCCGGGTAGCAATCAGCCCCAGCATTTT. This sequence encodes CASSIGPGSNQPQHF.

The rearrangement uses TRBV10-2 and TRBJ1-2; TRBD1 is a possible D gene (5 bases). The V end was cut by 0 bases, the J end by 4 bases, with 9 bases between. From germline, CDR1 is WSHSY and CDR2 SAAADI. This CDR3 comprises 14 residues. CDR3 protein: CASSESARGYGYTF. The CDR3 DNA follows: TGCGCCAGCAGTGAGTCCGCAAGGGGCTATGGCTACACCTTC.

This chain links TRBV4-1 with TRBJ1-2; 8 bases line up with TRBD1. The CDR3 is 14 residues long. Germline CDR1 is MGHRA and CDR2 is YSYEKL. Trimming cost V 6 bases and J 7 bases; bases outside gene matches: 10. CDR3 in amino acids: CASSLGRGLGGYTF. CDR3 DNA: TGCGCCAGCAGTTTGGGCAGGGGGCTTGGTGGCTACACCTTC.

The chain uses TRBV4-3 and TRBJ1-4; weak D call: TRBD1 (5 bases). This CDR3 spans 15 amino acids. The germline V gene encodes CDR1 LGHNA and CDR2 YSLEER. Between the trimmed V and J ends, which lost 6 bases and 6 bases, there was a span of 17 bases. Written as DNA, the CDR3 is TGCGCCAGCAGACCCTATGGGGGGTACCATGAAAAACTGTTTTTT. Residues: CASRPYGGYHEKLFF.

The genes are TRBV5-1 and TRBJ1-2, with D possibly being TRBD1 (5 bases). The V end was cut by 1 base, the J end by 6 bases, with 13 bases between. Germline CDR1 SGHRS, CDR2 YFSETQ. The CDR3 sequence is 14 residues long. CDR3 amino acids: CASSLQGGEDGYTF. The CDR3 DNA is TGCGCCAGCAGCTTGCAGGGAGGCGAGGATGGCTACACCTTC.

The chain joins TRBV5-1 to TRBJ2-2; 8 bases line up with TRBD2. Germline lookup yields CDR1 SGHRS and CDR2 YFSETQ. Unmatched junction bases numbered 7, after V lost 5 bases and J lost 1 base. The CDR3 is made up of 16 amino acids. Here the CDR3 reads CASSNAAGGNTGELFF. The CDR3 DNA follows: TGCGCCAGCAGTAATGCGGCGGGGGGGAACACCGGGGAGCTGTTTTTT.

The J gene is TRBJ2-5, the V gene TRBV11-2; the match to TRBD2 covers 14 bases. CDR3 length equals 18 residues. Germline trimming cut 1 base from V and 3 bases from J; bases unmatched to any gene: 7. From germline, CDR1 is SGHAT and CDR2 FQNNGV. The DNA for the CDR3 is TGTGCCAGCAGCTTAGGGGGACTAGCGGGGGCCCGGGAAGAGACCCAGTACTTC. Protein product: CASSLGGLAGAREETQYF.

The CDR3 DNA follows: TGTGCCAGCAGCTTGGGACAGGGAGAGGGTGAGCAGTTCTTC. This sequence encodes CASSLGQGEGEQFF. V gene TRBV7-2 combines with J gene TRBJ2-1; 9 bases are shared with TRBD1. Germline CDR1 is SGHTA and CDR2 is FQGNSA. The CDR3 extends over 14 amino acids. Trimming at V came to 3 bases and at J to 9 bases, leaving 6 bases not matched to a gene.

V is TRBV5-1 and J is TRBJ1-4; possibly TRBD1 for D (6 bases). The ends were cut back, 4 bases at V and 4 bases at J, with 11 bases in the middle. This CDR3 contains 14 residues. Per the germline V gene, CDR1 is SGHRS and CDR2 is YFSETQ. The CDR3: CASSARGHNEKLFF. CDR3 coding DNA: TGCGCCAGCAGCGCCCGGGGACATAATGAAAAACTGTTTTTT.

The chain joins TRBV27 to TRBJ1-4, with a weak D call TRBD1 (5 bases). Trimming cost V 6 bases and J 10 bases, with 18 bases left between them. CDR1 is MNHEY, CDR2 SMNVEV, per germline (reference sequence). The CDR3 sequence is 14 residues long. CDR3 DNA sequence: TGTGCCAGCAGCCACTCGCAGGGTCATGGAAAACTGTTTTTT. Residues: CASSHSQGHGKLFF.

This sequence joins TRBV4-1 and TRBJ1-1; the D gene is possibly TRBD1 (6 bases). The CDR3 loop spans 15 amino acids. Germline V gene lookup returns CDR1 MGHRA and CDR2 YSYEKL. V shed 4 bases and J shed 4 bases, with 16 bases lying between them. Here the CDR3 DNA reads TGCGCCAGCAGCCGGACAAGTTCCAGGGGCACTGAAGCTTTCTTT. Residues: CASSRTSSRGTEAFF.

In DNA form, the CDR3 reads TGTGCCAGTAGGATACGGCATAATTCACCCCTCCACTTT. Protein sequence: CASRIRHNSPLHF. This chain links TRBV19 with TRBJ1-6; no firm D call. The CDR3 has 13 amino acids. With 6 bases removed from V and 5 bases from J, the gap between germline ends came to 8 bases. The germline gives CDR1 LNHDA, CDR2 SQIVND (reference sequence).